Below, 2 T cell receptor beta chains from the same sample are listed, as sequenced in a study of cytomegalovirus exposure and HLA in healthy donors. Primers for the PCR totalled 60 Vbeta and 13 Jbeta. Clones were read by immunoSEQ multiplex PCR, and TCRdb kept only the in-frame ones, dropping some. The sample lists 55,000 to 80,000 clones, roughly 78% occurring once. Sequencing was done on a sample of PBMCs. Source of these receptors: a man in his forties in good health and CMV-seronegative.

The CDR3 DNA reads TGTGCCAGTTCCGCTAGCGGGTTCTACAATGAGCAGTTCTTC. This encodes CASSASGFYNEQFF. The rearrangement uses TRBV25-1 and TRBJ2-1; 8 bases line up with TRBD2. Germline CDR1 is MGHDK and CDR2 is SYGVNS. The V and J ends lost 9 bases and 3 bases, in that order; junction bases with no gene match: 7. The CDR3 has 14 amino acids.

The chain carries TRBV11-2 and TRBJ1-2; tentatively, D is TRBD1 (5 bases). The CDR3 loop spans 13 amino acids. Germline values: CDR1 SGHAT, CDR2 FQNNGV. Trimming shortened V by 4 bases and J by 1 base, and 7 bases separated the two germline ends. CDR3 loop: CASSSGGNYGYTF. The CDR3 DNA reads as TGTGCCAGCAGCTCCGGGGGTAACTATGGCTACACCTTC.